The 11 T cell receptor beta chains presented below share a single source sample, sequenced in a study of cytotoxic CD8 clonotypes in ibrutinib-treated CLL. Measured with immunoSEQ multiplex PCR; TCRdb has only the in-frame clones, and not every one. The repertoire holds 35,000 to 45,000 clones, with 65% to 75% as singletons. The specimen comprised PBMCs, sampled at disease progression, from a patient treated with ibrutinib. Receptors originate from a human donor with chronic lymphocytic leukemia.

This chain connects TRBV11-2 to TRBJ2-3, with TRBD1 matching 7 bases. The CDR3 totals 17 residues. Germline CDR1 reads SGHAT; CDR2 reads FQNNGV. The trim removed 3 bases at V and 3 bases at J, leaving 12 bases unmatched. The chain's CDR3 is CASSFYRDSLGTDTQYF. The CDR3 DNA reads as TGTGCCAGCAGCTTTTACCGGGACAGCCTCGGTACAGATACGCAGTATTTT.

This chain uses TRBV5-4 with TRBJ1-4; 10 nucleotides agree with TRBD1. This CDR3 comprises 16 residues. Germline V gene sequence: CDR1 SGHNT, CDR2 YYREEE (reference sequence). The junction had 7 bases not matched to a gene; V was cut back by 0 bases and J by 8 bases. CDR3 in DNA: TGTGCCAGCAGCTTGGGCTCCGGGACAGGGGACGAAAAACTGTTTTTT. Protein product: CASSLGSGTGDEKLFF.

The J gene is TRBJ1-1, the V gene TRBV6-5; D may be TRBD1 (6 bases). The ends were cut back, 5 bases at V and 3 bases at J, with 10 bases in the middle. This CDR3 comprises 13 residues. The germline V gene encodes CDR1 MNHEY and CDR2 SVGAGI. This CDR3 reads CASSLGQYTEAFF. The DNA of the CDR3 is TGTGCCAGCAGTCTCGGACAGTACACTGAAGCTTTCTTT.

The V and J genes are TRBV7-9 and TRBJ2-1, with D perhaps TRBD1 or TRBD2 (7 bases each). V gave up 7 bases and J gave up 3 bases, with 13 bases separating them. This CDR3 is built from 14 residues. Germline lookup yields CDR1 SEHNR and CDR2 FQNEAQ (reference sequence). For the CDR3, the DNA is TGTGCCAGCACCCCAGGGGGGGGCTACAATGAGCAGTTCTTC. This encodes CASTPGGGYNEQFF.

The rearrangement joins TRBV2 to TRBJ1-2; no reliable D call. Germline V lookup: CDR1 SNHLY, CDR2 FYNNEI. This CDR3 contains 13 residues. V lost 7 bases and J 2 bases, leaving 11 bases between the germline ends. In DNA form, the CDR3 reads TGTGCCAGCATCGGAGGTCTGAACTATGGCTACACCTTC. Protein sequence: CASIGGLNYGYTF.

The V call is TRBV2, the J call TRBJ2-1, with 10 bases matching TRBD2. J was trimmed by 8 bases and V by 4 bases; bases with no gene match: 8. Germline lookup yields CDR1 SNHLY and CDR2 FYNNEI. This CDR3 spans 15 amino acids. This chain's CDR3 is CASSGAGGLRDEQFF. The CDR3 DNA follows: TGTGCCAGCAGTGGAGCGGGGGGGCTAAGGGATGAGCAGTTCTTC. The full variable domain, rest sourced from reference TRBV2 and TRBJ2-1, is EPEVTQTPSHQVTQMGQEVILRCVPISNHLYFYWYRQILGQKVEFLVSFYNNEISEKSEIFDDQFSVERPDGSNFTLKIRSTKLEDSAMYFCASSGAGGLRDEQFFGPGTRLTVL.

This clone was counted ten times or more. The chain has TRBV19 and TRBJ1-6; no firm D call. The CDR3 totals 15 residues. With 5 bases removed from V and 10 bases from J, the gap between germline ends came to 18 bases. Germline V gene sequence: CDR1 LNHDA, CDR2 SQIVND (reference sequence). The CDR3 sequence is CASSPGGLAGSPLHF. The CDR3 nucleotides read TGTGCCAGTAGTCCTGGCGGCCTCGCGGGGTCACCCCTCCACTTT. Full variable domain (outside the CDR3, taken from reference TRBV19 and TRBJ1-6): DGGITQSPKYLFRKEGQNVTLSCEQNLNHDAMYWYRQDPGQGLRLIYYSQIVNDFQKGDIAEGYSVSREKKESFPLTVTSAQKNPTAFYLCASSPGGLAGSPLHFGNGTRLTVT.

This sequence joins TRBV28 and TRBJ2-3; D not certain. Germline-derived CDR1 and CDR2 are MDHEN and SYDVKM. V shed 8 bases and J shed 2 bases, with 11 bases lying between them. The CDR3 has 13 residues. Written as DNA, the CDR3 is TGTGCCAGCGGGGAACCGTACACAGATACGCAGTATTTT. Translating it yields CASGEPYTDTQYF.

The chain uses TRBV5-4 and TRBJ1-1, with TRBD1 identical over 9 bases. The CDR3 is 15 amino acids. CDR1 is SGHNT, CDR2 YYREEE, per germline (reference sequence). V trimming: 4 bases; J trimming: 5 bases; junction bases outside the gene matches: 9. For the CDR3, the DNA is TGTGCCAGCAGCACTAAACAGGGGGCGTGGACTGAAGCTTTCTTT. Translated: CASSTKQGAWTEAFF.

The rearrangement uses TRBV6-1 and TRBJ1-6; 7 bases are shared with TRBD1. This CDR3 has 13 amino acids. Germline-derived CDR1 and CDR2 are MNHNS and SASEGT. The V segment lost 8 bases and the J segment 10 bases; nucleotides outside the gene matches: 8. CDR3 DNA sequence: TGTGCCAGCGGGACAGCAACTAGGTCACCCCTCCACTTT. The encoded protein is CASGTATRSPLHF.

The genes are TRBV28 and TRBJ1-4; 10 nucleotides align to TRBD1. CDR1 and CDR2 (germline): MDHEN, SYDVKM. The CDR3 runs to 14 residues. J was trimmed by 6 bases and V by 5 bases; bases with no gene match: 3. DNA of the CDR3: TGTGCCAGCAGTGACAGGGGGCGCGATGAAAAACTGTTTTTT. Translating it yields CASSDRGRDEKLFF.